This note documents a single T cell receptor beta chain sequence. This clone was detected a few times. Its antigen is not yet known. No quality values exist for individual bases; no much larger clone is one base distant. The sample comes from a study of shared clonotypes between healthy human individuals (TCRdb year 2020). Background on the whole study: A couple of women and a few men aged 18 to 49 years were included in the cohort. Libraries were prepared and TCR repertoires were sequenced by different laboratories using diverse techniques, in order to increase sequencing depth and limit assay-specific biases. For each donor, three plates each were used for CD4 naive and CD4 memory, two plates were used for CD8 naive, and one plate was used for CD8 memory. Each donor's leukapheresis produced roughly between roughly 0.85 and 10 billion PBMCs. Blood TCR repertoires of about 5 healthy adults were deeply sequenced to estimate repertoire size and the extent of clonotype sharing between individuals. The investigation overall reported the following: Only blood was sampled, and tissue TCR repertoires likely differ from those in blood. Compared with non-shared clonotypes, the clonotypes found in all four sorted-subset donors had higher generation probabilities. Sharing across several donors was observed for about 5% of naive CD4, 3% to 3.5% of naive CD8, roughly 2.4% of memory CD4, and roughly 0.43% of memory CD8 clonotypes. Incomplete sequencing was indicated by rarefaction of sorted-subset datasets, despite the large sequencing depth. Estimated clonotype richness was generally larger for naive than for memory subsets. Because the study included only a small number of donors, the genetic and exposure-history diversity represented was limited. Based on pairwise subsampling, the degree of clonotype sharing among donors was expected to be affected by sequencing depth.

V loses 6 bases of germline sequence and J loses 1 base, and the interval between the two ends is 9 bases. The CDR3 runs 13 amino acids, cysteine and phenylalanine included. CDR3 DNA only is kept here, 39 bases in frame from base 1. Based on the germline V gene, the CDR1 and CDR2 sequences are MDHEN and SYDVKM. Healthy HIV-negative adults with no recently reported acute infections or vaccinations were included as donors. Every donor was a Caucasian adult residing in Nashville, Tennessee, USA. CD4+ T cells were enriched by magnetic negative selection, after which naive cells were positively selected on CD45RA and the negative fraction was taken as the memory subset. Blood was collected by leukapheresis, and PBMCs were isolated by Ficoll-Histopaque density gradient centrifugation and then cryopreserved in liquid nitrogen vapor phase. Analytical flow cytometry was used to check the purity and quantity of every magnetically sorted T cell population. Genomic DNA was isolated from every sorted fraction and measured by UV absorbance on a Nanodrop 2000c.

TCR CDR3 regions were amplified from genomic DNA by multiplex PCR using the deep immunoSEQ assay. Extracted genomic DNA from each cell subset was distributed evenly across all wells of several immunoSEQ 96-well plates, and each plate was treated as a replicate. For sorted subsets, 150 to 250 ng of genomic DNA, equivalent to some 30,000 T cell genomes, went into each replicate PCR. Purified libraries were quantified with a Qubit 3.0 fluorometer, sized on a Bioanalyzer 2100, and re-quantified with the KAPA Library Quantification kit. Every immunoSEQ 96-well plate was sequenced on a dedicated single-read 150-cycle Illumina NextSeq 550 flow cell. The paper's data handling went like this. Because the immunoSEQ output included only junctional sequences and no quality scores, the filtering could not be the same as the filtering used for full-length reads. Sequences were annotated with PyIR, a Python wrapper for IgBLAST v1.9, using IMGT germline references to assign V/J genes and CDR3. Reads were removed for weak V/J assignments (E-value above 1e-6), missing CDR3, stop codons, out-of-frame junctions, or ambiguous translated residues. V3J clonotypes were defined by identical inferred V gene, J gene, and CDR3 amino acid sequence. The percentage overlap between two repertoires was calculated by dividing the number of shared unique clonotypes by the size of the smaller repertoire. RTK rarefaction, the Chao1 estimator, and Recon v2.1 estimates of unobserved clonotypes were used to assess repertoire richness. Generation probabilities were computed with OLGA for all TCRbeta clonotypes obtained by the gDNA method from four donors. Held by TCRdb, this immuneACCESS table contains in-frame sequences only and omits some clones. Under half of the omission traces to an unresolved V gene where checked; the cause of the rest is unknown. The DNA gave D and trimming, while V, J and clone size come from that table. The sample profile shows some 2,500,000 clones; 80% to 95% of them were found once. Of the sample, around 0.35% falls within the top ten clones.

Sequenced material: naive CD4+ T cells from PBMCs. The cell subset or site label, read with the paper, signifies: CD45RA+ positively selected. The origin of this receptor is a man aged 18 to 30 in good health. Some clones in this sample may be carry-over from other donors' samples. The sequence links TRBV28 to TRBJ1-1; the D gene is perhaps TRBD1, on 6 matching bases. The nucleotide sequence reads TGTGCCAGCAGGGGGGACAAGAACACTGAAGCTTTCTTT. It translates as CASRGDKNTEAFF. With all but the CDR3 taken from the reference TRBV28 and TRBJ1-1 genes, the full variable domain is: DVKVTQSSRYLVKRTGEKVFLECVQDMDHENMFWYRQDPGLGLRLIYFSYDVKMKEKGDIPEGYSVSREKKERFSLILESASTNQTSMYLCASRGDKNTEAFFGQGTRLTVV.